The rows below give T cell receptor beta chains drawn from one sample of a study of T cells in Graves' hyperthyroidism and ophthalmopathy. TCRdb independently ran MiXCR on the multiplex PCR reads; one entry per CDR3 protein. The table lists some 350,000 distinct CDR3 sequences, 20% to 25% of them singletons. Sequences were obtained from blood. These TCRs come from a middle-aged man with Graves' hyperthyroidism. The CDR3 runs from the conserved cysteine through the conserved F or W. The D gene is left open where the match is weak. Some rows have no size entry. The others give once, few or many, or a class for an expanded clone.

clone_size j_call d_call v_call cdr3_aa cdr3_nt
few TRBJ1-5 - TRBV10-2 CASRGGEGSAAQHF TGCGCCAGCAGGGGGGGTGAGGGCTCAGCCGCCCAGCATTTT
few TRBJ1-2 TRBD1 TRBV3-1 CASSQGPGQGFGYTF TGTGCCAGCAGCCAAGGACCGGGACAGGGGTTTGGCTACACCTTC
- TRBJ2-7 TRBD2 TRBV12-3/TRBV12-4 CASSLATSGSYEQYF TGTGCCAGCAGTTTGGCAACTAGCGGGAGCTACGAGCAGTACTTC
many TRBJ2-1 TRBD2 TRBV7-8 CASSFPRAGGLYNEQFF TGTGCCAGCAGCTTCCCCCGGGCGGGAGGGTTATACAATGAGCAGTTCTTC
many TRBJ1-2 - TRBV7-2 CASSLGGAGIGYTF TGTGCCAGCAGCTTAGGGGGGGCAGGGATCGGCTACACCTTC
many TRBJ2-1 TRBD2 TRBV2 CASTGTSGRSEQFF TGTGCCAGCACTGGGACTAGCGGGAGGAGTGAGCAGTTCTTC
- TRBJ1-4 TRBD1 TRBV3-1 CASSLANRGVLATNEKLFF TGTGCCAGCAGCCTTGCGAACAGGGGAGTCCTTGCAACTAATGAAAAACTGTTTTTT
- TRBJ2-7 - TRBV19 CASSMTGISYEQYF TGTGCCAGTAGTATGACCGGGATCTCCTACGAGCAGTACTTC
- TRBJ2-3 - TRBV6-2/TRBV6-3 CASKDVVRFGTAKGDTQYF TGTGCCAGCAAAGACGTAGTAAGGTTCGGCACAGCCAAGGGAGATACGCAGTATTTT
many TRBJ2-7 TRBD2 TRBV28 CASSPNHWTSGTYEQYF TGTGCCAGCAGTCCGAACCACTGGACTAGCGGAACCTACGAGCAGTACTTC
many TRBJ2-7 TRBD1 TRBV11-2 CASSPRQGADEQYF TGTGCCAGCAGCCCCAGACAGGGGGCGGACGAGCAGTACTTC
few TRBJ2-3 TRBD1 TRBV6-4 CASSASPPGQGTDTQYF TGTGCCAGCAGTGCCTCTCCCCCGGGACAGGGGACAGATACGCAGTATTTT
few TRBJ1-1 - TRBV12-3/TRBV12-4 CASSKTGQWTEAFF TGTGCCAGCAGTAAAACAGGGCAATGGACTGAAGCTTTCTTT
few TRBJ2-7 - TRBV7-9 CASSPAVTSSYEQYF TGTGCCAGCAGCCCAGCCGTTACTAGCTCCTACGAGCAGTACTTC
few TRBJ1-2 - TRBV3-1 CASSQSRGREPNYGYTF TGTGCCAGCAGCCAATCGCGGGGCAGGGAACCTAACTATGGCTACACCTTC
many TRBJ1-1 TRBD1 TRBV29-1 CSGRTGGNTEAFF TGCAGCGGACGGACAGGGGGGAACACTGAAGCTTTCTTT
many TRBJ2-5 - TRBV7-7 CASSLDGQETQYF TGTGCTAGCAGCTTGGACGGTCAAGAGACCCAGTACTTC
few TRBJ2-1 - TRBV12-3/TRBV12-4 CASSSHAPLGEQFF TGTGCCAGCAGTTCACACGCCCCGCTAGGGGAGCAGTTCTTC
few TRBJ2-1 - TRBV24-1 CATSDPPGANEQFF TGTGCCACCAGTGACCCCCCCGGAGCCAATGAGCAGTTCTTC
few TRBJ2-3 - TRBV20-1 CSANRIASTSTDTQYF TGCAGTGCTAACAGGATTGCGTCCACCAGCACAGATACGCAGTATTTT
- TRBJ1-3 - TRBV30 CATDLNERNTIYF TGTGCCACCGACCTAAACGAAAGAAACACCATATATTTT
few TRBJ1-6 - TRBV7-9 CASSLAGNRNSPLHF TGTGCCAGCAGCTTAGCCGGTAACAGGAATTCACCCCTCCACTTT
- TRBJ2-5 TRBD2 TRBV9 CASSVVSGGGPETQYF TGTGCCAGCAGCGTAGTCAGCGGGGGGGGGCCAGAGACCCAGTACTTC
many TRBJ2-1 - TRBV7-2 CASSAQGGEQFF TGTGCCAGCAGCGCTCAGGGGGGTGAGCAGTTCTTC
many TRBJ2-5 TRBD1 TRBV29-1 CSVGTARKETQYF TGCAGCGTCGGGACAGCTAGGAAAGAGACCCAGTACTTC
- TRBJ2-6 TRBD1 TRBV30 CAWRIPGQGARGANVLTF TGTGCCTGGAGGATACCGGGACAGGGGGCGCGAGGGGCCAACGTCCTGACTTTC
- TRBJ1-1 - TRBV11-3 CASSLYDNTEAFF TGTGCCAGCAGCTTATACGACAACACTGAAGCTTTCTTT
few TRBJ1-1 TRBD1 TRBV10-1 CASSDGTGAMNTEAFF TGCGCCAGCAGTGACGGGACAGGGGCTATGAACACTGAAGCTTTCTTT
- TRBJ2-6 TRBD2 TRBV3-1 CASSFGLAGGPGANVLTF TGTGCCAGCAGCTTCGGACTAGCGGGAGGACCTGGGGCCAACGTCCTGACTTTC
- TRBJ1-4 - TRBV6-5 CASSYSKGSEKLFF TGTGCCAGCAGTTACTCGAAAGGGAGTGAAAAACTGTTTTTT
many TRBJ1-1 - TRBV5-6 CASSRVTNTEAFF TGTGCCAGCAGCCGGGTGACTAACACTGAAGCTTTCTTT
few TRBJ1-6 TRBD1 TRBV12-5 CASGLTTGNALGSPLHF TGTGCTAGTGGTTTGACGACAGGGAACGCCCTAGGTTCACCCCTCCACTTT
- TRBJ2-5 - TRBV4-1 CASSQDWQPGLQETQYF TGCGCCAGCAGCCAAGATTGGCAGCCGGGACTCCAAGAGACCCAGTACTTC
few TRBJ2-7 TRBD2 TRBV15 CATSSRSGSASEQYF TGTGCCACCAGCAGCCGTAGCGGGAGTGCCAGCGAGCAGTACTTC
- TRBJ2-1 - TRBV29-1 CSVEGTDFLYNEQFF TGCAGCGTTGAAGGAACGGACTTCCTTTACAATGAGCAGTTCTTC
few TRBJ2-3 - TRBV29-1 CSVASGSWEHPLTDTQYF TGCAGCGTTGCTTCGGGGAGTTGGGAGCATCCGTTGACAGATACGCAGTATTTT
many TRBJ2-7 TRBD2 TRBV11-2 CASSLSLAGNYEQYF TGTGCCAGCAGCTTAAGTCTAGCGGGGAACTACGAGCAGTACTTC
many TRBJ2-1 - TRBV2 CASRGLAYNEQFF TGTGCCAGCAGGGGGCTCGCTTACAATGAGCAGTTCTTC
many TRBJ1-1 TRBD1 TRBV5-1 CASSRTGADEAFF TGCGCCAGCAGCCGGACAGGGGCTGATGAAGCTTTCTTT
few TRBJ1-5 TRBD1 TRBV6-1 CATADRYNQPQHF TGTGCCACCGCGGACAGGTACAATCAGCCCCAGCATTTT
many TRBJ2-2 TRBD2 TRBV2 CASSGTSGRRTGELFF TGTGCCAGCAGCGGGACTAGCGGGAGACGGACCGGGGAGCTGTTTTTT
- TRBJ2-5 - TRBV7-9 CASSGTDPRETQYF TGTGCCAGCAGCGGGACGGACCCGAGGGAGACCCAGTACTTC